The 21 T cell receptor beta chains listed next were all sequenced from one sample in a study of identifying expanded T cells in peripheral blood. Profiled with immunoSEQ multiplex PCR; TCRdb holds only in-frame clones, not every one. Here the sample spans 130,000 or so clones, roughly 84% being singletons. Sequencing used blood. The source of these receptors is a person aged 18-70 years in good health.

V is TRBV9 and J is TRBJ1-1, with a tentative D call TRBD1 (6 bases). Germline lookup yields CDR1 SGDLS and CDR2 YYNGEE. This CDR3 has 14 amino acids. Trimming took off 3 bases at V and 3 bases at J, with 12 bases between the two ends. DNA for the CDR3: TGTGCCAGCAGCGAGTTGGGACAACACACTGAAGCTTTCTTT. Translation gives CASSELGQHTEAFF. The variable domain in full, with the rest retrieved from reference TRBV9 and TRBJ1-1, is DSGVTQTPKHLITATGQRVTLRCSPRSGDLSVYWYQQSLDQGLQFLIQYYNGEERAKGNILERFSAQQFPDLHSELNLSSLELGDSALYFCASSELGQHTEAFFGQGTRLTVV.

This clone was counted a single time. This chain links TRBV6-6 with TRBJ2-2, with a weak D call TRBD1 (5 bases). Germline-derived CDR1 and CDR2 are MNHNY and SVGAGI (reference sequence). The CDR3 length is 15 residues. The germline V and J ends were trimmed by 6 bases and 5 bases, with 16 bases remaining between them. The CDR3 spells CASRRDSAGTGELFF. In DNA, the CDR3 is TGTGCCAGCAGGCGAGACAGCGCAGGAACCGGGGAGCTGTTTTTT.

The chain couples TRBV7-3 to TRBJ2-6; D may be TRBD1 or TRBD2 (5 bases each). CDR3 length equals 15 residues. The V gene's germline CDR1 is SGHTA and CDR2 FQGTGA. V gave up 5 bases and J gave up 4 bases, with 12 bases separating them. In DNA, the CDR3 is TGTGCCAGCAGCCCGGGACGCCTAGGGGCCAACGTCCTGACTTTC. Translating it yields CASSPGRLGANVLTF. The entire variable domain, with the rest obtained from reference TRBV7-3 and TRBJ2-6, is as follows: GAGVSQTPSNKVTEKGKYVELRCDPISGHTALYWYRQSLGQGPEFLIYFQGTGAADDSGLPNDRFFAVRPEGSVSTLKIQRTERGDSAVYLCASSPGRLGANVLTFGAGSRLTVL.

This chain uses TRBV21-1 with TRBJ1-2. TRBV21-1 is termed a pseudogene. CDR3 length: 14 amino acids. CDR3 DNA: TGTGCCAGCAGCAAAAACAAGACGGATTATGGCTACACCTTC. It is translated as CASSKNKTDYGYTF.

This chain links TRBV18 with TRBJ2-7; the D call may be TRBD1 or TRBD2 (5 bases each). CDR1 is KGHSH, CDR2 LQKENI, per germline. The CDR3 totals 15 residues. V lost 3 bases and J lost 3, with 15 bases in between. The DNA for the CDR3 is TGTGCCAGCTCACCGGGGACCTCCGGAGGCTACGAGCAGTACTTC. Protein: CASSPGTSGGYEQYF.

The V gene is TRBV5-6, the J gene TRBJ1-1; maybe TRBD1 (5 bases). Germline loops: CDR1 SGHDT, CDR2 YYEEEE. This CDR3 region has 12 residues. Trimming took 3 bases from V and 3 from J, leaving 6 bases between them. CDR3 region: CASSSGDTEAFF. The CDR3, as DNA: TGTGCCAGCAGCTCGGGGGACACTGAAGCTTTCTTT.

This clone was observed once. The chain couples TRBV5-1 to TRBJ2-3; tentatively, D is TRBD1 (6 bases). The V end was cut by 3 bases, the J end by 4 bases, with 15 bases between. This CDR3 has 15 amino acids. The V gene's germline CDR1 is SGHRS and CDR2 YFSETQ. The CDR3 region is CASSYTGMISDTQYF. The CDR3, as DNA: TGCGCCAGCAGCTACACAGGGATGATCTCAGATACGCAGTATTTT.

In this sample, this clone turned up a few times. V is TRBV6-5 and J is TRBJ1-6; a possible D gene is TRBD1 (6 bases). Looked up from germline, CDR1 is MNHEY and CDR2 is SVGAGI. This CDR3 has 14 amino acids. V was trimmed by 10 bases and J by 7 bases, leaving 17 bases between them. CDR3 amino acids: CATWADSTNSPLHF. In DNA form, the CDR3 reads TGTGCCACCTGGGCGGACAGTACCAATTCACCCCTCCACTTT.

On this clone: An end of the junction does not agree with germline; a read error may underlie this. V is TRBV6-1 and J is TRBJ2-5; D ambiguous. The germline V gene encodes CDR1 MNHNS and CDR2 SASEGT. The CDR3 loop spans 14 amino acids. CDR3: CASNEPGAQETQYF. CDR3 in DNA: TGTGCCAGCAATGAACCAGGAGCCCAAGAGACCCAGTACTTC.

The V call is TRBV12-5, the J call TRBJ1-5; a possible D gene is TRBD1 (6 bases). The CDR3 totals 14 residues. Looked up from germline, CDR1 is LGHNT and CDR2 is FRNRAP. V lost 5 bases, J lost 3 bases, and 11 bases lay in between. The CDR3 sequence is CASGPGVVNQPQHF. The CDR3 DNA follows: TGTGCTAGTGGTCCAGGGGTCGTCAATCAGCCCCAGCATTTT.

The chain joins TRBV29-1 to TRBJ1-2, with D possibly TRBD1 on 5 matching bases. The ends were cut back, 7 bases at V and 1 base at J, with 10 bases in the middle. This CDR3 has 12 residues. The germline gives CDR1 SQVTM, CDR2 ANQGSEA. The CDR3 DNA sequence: TGCAGCGCCCGGGACTTTAACTATGGCTACACCTTC. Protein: CSARDFNYGYTF.

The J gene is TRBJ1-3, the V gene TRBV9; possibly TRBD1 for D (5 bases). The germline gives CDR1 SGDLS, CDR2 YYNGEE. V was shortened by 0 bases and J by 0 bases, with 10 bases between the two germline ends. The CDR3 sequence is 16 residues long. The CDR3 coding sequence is TGTGCCAGCAGCGTAGGGGCGAGGGGCTCTGGAAACACCATATATTTT. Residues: CASSVGARGSGNTIYF.

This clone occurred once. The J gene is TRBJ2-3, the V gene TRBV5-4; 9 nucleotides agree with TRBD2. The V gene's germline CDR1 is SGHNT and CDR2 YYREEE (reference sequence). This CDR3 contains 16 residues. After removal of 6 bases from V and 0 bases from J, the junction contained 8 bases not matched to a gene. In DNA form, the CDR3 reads TGTGCCAGCACCCGCGCTAGCGGGGCCAGCACAGATACGCAGTATTTT. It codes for CASTRASGASTDTQYF.

The CDR3 is CASTSGSDLNYGYTF. As DNA, the CDR3 is TGTGCCAGCACTTCAGGGTCTGATCTTAACTATGGCTACACCTTC. The V gene is TRBV9, the J gene TRBJ1-2; maybe TRBD1 (5 bases). Germline assignment: CDR1 SGDLS and CDR2 YYNGEE. The CDR3 length is 15 residues. V was shortened by 6 bases and J by 1 base, with 16 bases between the two germline ends.

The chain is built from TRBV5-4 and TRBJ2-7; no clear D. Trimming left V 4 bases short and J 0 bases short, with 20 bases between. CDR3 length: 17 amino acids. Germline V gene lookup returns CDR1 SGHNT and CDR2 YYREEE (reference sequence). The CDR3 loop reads CASSPRSPRKSSYEQYF. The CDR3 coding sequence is TGTGCCAGCAGCCCTCGGTCACCCCGAAAATCCTCCTACGAGCAGTACTTC. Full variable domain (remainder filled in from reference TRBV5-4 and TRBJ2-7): ETGVTQSPTHLIKTRGQQVTLRCSSQSGHNTVSWYQQALGQGPQFIFQYYREEENGRGNFPPRFSGLQFPNYSSELNVNALELDDSALYLCASSPRSPRKSSYEQYFGPGTRLTVT.

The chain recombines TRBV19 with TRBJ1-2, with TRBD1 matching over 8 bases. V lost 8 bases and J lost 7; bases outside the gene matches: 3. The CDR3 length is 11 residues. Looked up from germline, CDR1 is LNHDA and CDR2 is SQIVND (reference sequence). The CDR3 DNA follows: TGTGCCAGTTCAGGGGGCTCTGGCTACACCTTC. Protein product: CASSGGSGYTF.

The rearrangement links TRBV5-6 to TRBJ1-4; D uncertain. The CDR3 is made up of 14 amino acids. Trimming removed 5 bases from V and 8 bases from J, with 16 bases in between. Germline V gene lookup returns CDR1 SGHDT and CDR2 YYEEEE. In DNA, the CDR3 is TGTGCCAGCAGAGACTCCGGGTCGTGGGAAAAACTGTTTTTT. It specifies CASRDSGSWEKLFF.

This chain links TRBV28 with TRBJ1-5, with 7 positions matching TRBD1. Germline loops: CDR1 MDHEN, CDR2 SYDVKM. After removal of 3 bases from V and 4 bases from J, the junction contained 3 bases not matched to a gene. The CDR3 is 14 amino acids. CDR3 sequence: CASSFPGGNQPQHF. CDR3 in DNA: TGTGCCAGCAGTTTTCCAGGGGGGAATCAGCCCCAGCATTTT. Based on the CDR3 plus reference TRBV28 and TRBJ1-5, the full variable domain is DVKVTQSSRYLVKRTGEKVFLECVQDMDHENMFWYRQDPGLGLRLIYFSYDVKMKEKGDIPEGYSVSREKKERFSLILESASTNQTSMYLCASSFPGGNQPQHFGDGTRLSIL.

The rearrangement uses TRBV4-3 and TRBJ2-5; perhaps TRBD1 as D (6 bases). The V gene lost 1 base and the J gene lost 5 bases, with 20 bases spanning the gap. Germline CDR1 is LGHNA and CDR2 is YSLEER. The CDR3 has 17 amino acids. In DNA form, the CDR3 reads TGCGCCAGCAGCCAAGGTTGGGAAGGGGGAGCCCGGGAGACCCAGTACTTC. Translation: CASSQGWEGGARETQYF.

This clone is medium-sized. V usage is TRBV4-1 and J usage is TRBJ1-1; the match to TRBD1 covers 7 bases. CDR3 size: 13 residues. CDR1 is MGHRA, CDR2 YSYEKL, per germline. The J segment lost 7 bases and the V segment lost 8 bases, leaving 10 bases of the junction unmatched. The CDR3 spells CASSTGVWSEAFF. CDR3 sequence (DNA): TGCGCCAGCTCTACAGGGGTGTGGAGTGAAGCTTTCTTT.

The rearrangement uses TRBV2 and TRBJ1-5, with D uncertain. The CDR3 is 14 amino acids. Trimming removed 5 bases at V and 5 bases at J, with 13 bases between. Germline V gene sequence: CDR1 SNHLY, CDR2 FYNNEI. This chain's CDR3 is CASSFSGRHQPQHF. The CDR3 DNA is TGTGCCAGCAGTTTTTCAGGACGGCATCAGCCCCAGCATTTT.